These 5 T cell receptor beta chains share one sample of origin, sequenced in a study of identical twins (dated by TCRdb to about 2016). Libraries were constructed by 5' RACE. The data were produced on an Illumina HiSeq 2000. TCRdb ran its own pipeline on the public reads, namely fastp trimming at Q25 and MiXCR clone calling, and kept in-frame beta chains. For every CDR3 protein sequence, its rows merge into one entry that carries the most common genes and DNA. The sample table shows about 390,000 distinct CDR3 sequences, and approximately 9.1% are seen once. 8% to 10% of the sample comes from the top ten. Sequencing input: naive T cells sorted from blood. This specimen's cell subset or site label, interpreted: cells isolated with a human naive T-cell isolation kit. The receptor source for this set is a woman in her 50s in good health.

The chain couples TRBV20-1 to TRBJ1-2; 9 bases map to TRBD1. CDR1 and CDR2 (germline): DFQATT, SNEGSKA (reference sequence). V trimming: 1 base; J trimming: 5 bases; junction bases outside the gene matches: 5. The CDR3 spans 14 residues. The CDR3 loop reads CSARVGQGPYGYTF. Here the CDR3 DNA reads TGCAGTGCTAGAGTGGGACAGGGACCATATGGCTACACCTTC.

This clonotype appeared many times. V and J are TRBV15 and TRBJ2-3; D unresolved. This CDR3 is 17 amino acids long. Looked up from germline, CDR1 is LNHNV and CDR2 is YYDKDF (reference sequence). V was shortened by 4 bases and J by 6 bases, with 23 bases between the two germline ends. This CDR3 is CATSNPTDLFLADTQYF. For the CDR3, the DNA is TGTGCCACCAGCAATCCCACCGACTTGTTTTTGGCCGATACGCAGTATTTT.

This clonotype came up a few times. The chain combines TRBV18 with TRBJ2-1, with 8 bases identical to TRBD1. This CDR3 comprises 15 residues. With V trimmed by 4 bases and J by 3 bases, 5 bases remained unmatched. Germline CDR1 reads KGHSH; CDR2 reads LQKENI. The CDR3 loop is CASSQQGGNYNEQFF. The DNA for the CDR3 is TGTGCCAGCTCACAACAGGGGGGAAACTACAATGAGCAGTTCTTC.

This clonotype was counted at least ten times. The V gene is TRBV29-1, the J gene TRBJ2-1; 10 nucleotides align to TRBD2. With 2 bases clipped from V and 7 bases from J, the junction kept 2 bases outside the gene matches. Germline V gene data show CDR1 as SQVTM and CDR2 as ANQGSEA. CDR3 length: 13 residues. The CDR3 sequence is CSVELAGVNEQFF. DNA for the CDR3: TGCAGCGTTGAACTAGCGGGAGTTAATGAGCAGTTCTTC.

In its sample, this clonotype was seen a few times. The rearrangement joins TRBV5-6 to TRBJ2-7; TRBD1 aligns across 11 bases. V was pared by 3 bases and J by 7 bases, with 6 bases of the junction left unmatched. Germline V gene data show CDR1 as SGHDT and CDR2 as YYEEEE. The CDR3 is made up of 14 amino acids. The CDR3 coding sequence is TGTGCCAGCAGCTCAACCGGGACAGGGGGGGAGCAGTACTTC. Its protein product is CASSSTGTGGEQYF.